This T cell receptor (beta chain) was sequenced in a study of OX40 agonist ivuxolimab in advanced cancers. At the level of the study: Ivuxolimab was delivered to patients intravenously every 2 weeks at doses spanning 0.01 to 10 mg/kg. At 65% to 90% male, the cohort had a mean age of around 56 years, ranging from 23 to 79.

Produced via immunoSEQ multiplex PCR; TCRdb's table is partial and in-frame only. The top ten hold about 3% of the sample, which has some 78,000 clones, roughly 93% seen once. V dropped 9 bases and J dropped 0 bases, with 15 bases sitting between them. Germline assignment: CDR1 LNHDA and CDR2 SQIVND (reference sequence). CDR3 size: 15 residues. A history of autoimmune disease or systemic immunosuppression excluded patients. Blood got drawn at baseline, again on cycle 4 day 1, and then on cycle 7 day 1. The V and J genes are TRBV19 and TRBJ1-5; no firm D call. The TCR originated in an adult with an advanced solid tumor such as melanoma, head and neck, liver or kidney cancer. The sequences come from CD4+ or CD8+ T cells sorted from blood, collected in a trial of the OX40 agonist ivuxolimab. The CDR3 sequence: CASTWAFYSNQPQHF. The CDR3 DNA follows: TGTGCCAGCACCTGGGCATTTTATAGCAATCAGCCCCAGCATTTT.